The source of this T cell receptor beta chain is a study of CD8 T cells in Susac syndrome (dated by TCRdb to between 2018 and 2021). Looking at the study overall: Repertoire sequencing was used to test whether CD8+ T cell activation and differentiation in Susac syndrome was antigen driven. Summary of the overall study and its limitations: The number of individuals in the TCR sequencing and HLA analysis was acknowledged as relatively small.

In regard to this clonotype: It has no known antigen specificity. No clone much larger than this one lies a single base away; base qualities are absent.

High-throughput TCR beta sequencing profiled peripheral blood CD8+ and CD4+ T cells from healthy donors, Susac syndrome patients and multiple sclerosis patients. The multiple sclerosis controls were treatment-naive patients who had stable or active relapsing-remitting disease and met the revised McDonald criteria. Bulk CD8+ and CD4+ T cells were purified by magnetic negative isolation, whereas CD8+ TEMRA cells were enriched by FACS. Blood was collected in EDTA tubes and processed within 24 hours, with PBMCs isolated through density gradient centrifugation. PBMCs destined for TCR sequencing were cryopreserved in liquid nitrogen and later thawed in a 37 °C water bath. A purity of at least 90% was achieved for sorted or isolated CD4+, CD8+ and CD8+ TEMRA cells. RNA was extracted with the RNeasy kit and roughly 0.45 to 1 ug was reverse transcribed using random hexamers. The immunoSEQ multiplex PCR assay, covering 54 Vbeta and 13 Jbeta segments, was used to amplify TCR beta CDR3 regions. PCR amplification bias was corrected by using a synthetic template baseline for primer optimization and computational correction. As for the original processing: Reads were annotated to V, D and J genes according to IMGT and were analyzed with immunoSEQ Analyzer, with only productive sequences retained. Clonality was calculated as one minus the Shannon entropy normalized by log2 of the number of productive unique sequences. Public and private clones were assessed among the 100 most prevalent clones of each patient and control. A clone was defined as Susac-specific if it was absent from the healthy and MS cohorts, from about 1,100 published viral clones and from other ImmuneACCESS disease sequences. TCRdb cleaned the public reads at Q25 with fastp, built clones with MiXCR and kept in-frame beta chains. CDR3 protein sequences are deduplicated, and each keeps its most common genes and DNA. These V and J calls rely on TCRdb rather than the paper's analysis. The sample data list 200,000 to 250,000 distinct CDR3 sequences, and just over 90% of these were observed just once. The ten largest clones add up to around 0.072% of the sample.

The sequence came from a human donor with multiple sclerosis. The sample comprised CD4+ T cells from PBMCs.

The DNA reads TGTGCCAGCACCCCCTCCGGGGGCACTGAAGCTTTCTTT. This codes for CASTPSGGTEAFF. The rearranged chain carries TRBV27 and TRBJ1-1; a tentative D call is TRBD1 (5 bases match). From a lookup of the germline V gene (reference sequence), CDR1 and CDR2 are MNHEY and SMNVEV. Including the terminal cysteine and phenylalanine, the CDR3 comprises 13 residues. Only the CDR3 part of the read is kept: 39 bases, read in frame from the first base. Trimming costs V 7 bases and J 4 bases, and their ends lie 13 bases apart.